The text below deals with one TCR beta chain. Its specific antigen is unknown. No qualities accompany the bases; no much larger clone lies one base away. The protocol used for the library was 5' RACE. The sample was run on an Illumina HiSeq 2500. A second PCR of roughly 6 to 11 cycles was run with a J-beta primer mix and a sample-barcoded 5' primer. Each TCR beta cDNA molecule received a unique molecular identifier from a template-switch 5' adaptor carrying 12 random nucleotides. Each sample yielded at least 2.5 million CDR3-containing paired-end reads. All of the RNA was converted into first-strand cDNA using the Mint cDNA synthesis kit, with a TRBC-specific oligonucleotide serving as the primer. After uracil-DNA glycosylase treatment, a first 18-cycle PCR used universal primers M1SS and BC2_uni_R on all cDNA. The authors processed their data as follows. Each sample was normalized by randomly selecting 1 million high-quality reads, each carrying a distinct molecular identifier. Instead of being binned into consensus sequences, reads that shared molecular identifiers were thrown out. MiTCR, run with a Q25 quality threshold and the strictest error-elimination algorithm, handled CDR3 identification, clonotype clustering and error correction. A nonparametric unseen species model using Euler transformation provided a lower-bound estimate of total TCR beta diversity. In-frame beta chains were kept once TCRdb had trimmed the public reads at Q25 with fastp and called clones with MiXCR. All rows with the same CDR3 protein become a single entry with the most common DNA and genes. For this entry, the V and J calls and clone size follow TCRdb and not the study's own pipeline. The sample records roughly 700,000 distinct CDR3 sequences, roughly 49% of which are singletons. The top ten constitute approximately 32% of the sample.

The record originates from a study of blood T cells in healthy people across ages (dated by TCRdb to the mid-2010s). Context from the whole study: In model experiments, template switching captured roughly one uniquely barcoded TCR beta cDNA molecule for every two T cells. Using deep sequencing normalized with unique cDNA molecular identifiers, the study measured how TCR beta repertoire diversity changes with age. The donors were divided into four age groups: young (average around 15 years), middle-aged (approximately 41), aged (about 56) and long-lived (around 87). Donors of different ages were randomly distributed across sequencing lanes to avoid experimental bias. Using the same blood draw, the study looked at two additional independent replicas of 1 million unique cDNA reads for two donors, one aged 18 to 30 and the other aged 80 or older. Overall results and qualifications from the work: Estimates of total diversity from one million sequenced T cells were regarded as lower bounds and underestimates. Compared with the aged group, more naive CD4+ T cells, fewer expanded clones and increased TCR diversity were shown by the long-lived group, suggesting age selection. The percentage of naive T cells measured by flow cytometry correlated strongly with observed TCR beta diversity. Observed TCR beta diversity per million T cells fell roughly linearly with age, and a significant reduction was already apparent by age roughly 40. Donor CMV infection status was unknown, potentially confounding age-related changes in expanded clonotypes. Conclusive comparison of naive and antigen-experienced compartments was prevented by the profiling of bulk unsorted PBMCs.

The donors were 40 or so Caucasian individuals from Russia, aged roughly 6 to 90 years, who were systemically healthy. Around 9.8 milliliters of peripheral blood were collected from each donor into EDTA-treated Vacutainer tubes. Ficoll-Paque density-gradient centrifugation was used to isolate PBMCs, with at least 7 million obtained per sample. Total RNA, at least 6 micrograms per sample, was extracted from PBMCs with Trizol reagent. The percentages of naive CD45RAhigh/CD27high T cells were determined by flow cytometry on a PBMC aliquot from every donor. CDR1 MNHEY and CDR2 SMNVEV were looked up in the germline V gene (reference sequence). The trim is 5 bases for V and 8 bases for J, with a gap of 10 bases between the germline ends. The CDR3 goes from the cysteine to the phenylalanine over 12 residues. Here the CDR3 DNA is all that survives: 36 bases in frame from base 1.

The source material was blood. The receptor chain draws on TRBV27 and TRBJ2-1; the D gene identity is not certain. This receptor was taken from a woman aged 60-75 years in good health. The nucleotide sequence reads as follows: TGTGCCAGCAGTCCGAATACCTATGAGCAGTTCTTC. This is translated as CASSPNTYEQFF.